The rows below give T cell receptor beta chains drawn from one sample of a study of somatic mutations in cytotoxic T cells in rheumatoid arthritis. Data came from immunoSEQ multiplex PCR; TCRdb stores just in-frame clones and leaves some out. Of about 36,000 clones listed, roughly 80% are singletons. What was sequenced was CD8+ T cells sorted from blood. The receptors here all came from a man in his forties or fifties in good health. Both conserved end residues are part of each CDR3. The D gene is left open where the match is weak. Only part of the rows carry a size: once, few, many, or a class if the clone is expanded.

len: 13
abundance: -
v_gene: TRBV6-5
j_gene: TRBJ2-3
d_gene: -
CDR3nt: TGTGCCAGCAGTTACTCCAGCACAGATACGCAGTATTTT
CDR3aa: CASSYSSTDTQYF

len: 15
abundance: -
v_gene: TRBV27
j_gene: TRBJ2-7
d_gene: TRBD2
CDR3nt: TGTGCCAGCAGTCACGAGCGGGAGGTACCCTACGAGCAGTACTTC
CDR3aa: CASSHEREVPYEQYF

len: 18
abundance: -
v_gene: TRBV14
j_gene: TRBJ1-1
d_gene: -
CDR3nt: TGTGCCAGCAGCCCGCAAGAGATCATGCCCCTGGTGAACACTGAAGCTTTCTTT
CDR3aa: CASSPQEIMPLVNTEAFF

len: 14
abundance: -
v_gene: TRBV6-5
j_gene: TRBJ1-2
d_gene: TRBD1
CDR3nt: TGTGCCAGCAGTACTGACAGGGCAGCCTATGGCTACACCTTC
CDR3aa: CASSTDRAAYGYTF

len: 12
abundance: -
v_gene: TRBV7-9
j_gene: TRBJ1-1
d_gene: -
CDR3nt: TGTGCCAGCAGCTTAGGACTGCTTGAAGCTTTCTTT
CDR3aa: CASSLGLLEAFF

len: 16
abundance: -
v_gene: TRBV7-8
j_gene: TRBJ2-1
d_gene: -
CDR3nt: TGTGCCAGCAGCTTATCACGCGTCTACTCCTACAATGAGCAGTTCTTC
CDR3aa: CASSLSRVYSYNEQFF

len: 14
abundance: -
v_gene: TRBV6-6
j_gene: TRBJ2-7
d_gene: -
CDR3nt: TGTGCCAGCAGTTACTCCGACGACAGTTACGAGCAGTACTTC
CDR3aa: CASSYSDDSYEQYF

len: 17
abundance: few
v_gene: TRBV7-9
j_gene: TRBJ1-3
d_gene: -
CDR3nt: TGTGCCAGCAGCTTAGTCGGCCGAGGATTCTCTGGAAACACCATATATTTT
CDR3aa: CASSLVGRGFSGNTIYF

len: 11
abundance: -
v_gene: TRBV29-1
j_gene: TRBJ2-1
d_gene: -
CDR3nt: TGCAGCGTGGGGGCGTACAATGAGCAGTTCTTC
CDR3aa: CSVGAYNEQFF

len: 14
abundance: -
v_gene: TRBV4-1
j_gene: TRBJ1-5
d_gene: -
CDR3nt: TGCGCCAGCAGCCAAGCCGGGGGGGGAGGGCCCCAGCATTTT
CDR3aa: CASSQAGGGGPQHF

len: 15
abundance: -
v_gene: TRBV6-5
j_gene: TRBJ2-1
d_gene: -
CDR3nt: TGTGCCAGCAGTTACCATTGGCAGGGAAGGGATGAGCAGTTCTTC
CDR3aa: CASSYHWQGRDEQFF

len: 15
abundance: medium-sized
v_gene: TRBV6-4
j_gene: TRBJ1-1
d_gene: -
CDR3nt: TGTGCCAGCAGTGAAAACCCGGGACCTAACACTGAAGCTTTCTTT
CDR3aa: CASSENPGPNTEAFF

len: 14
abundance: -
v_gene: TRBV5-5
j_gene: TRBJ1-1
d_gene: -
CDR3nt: TGTGCCAGCAGCTTGGAACCAGGGTCGCCTGAAGCTTTCTTT
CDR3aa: CASSLEPGSPEAFF

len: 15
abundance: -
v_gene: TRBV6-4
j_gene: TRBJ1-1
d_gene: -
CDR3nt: TGTGCCAGCAGTAAACAGGGCGGGAGCAACACTGAAGCTTTCTTT
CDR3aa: CASSKQGGSNTEAFF

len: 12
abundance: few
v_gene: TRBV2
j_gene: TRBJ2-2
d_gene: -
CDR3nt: TGTGCCAGCAGTGGGGAGATCGGGGAGCTGTTTTTT
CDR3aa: CASSGEIGELFF

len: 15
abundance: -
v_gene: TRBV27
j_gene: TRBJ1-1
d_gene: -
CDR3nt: TGTGCCAGCAGCCGCCGGGACACCTCACCCGATGCAGCTTTCTTT
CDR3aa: CASSRRDTSPDAAFF

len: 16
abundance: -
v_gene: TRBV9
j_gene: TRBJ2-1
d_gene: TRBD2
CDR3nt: TGTGCCAGCAGCGTAGCACAGCGGGACGTGGACAATGAGCAGTTCTTC
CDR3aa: CASSVAQRDVDNEQFF

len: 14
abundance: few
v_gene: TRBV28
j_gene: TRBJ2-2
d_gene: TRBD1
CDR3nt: TGTGCCAGCAGTTTCGACAGGGACACCGGGGAGCTGTTTTTT
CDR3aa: CASSFDRDTGELFF

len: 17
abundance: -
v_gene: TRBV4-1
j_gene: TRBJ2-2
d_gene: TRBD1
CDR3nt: TGCGCCAGCAGCCAAGTACAGGGGGCGGAATTTCCCGGGGAGCTGTTTTTT
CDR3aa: CASSQVQGAEFPGELFF

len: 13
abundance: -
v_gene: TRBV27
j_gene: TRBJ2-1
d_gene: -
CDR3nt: TGTGCCAGCAGTTCCACAGGGCTCAATGAGCAGTTCTTC
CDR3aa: CASSSTGLNEQFF

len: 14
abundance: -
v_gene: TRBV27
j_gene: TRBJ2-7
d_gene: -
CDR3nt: TGTGCCAGCAGTTTGGGCGGTGGGGGAAACGAGCAGTACTTC
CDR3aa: CASSLGGGGNEQYF

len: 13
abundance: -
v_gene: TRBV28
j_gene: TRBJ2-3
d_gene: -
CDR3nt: TGTGCCAGCAGTTCCTCCGGAACTACAGCCGAGTATTTT
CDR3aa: CASSSSGTTAEYF

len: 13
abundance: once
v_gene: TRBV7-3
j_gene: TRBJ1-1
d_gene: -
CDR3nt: TGTGCCAGCAGCTTGGGAGTTGACACTGAAGCTTTCTTT
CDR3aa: CASSLGVDTEAFF

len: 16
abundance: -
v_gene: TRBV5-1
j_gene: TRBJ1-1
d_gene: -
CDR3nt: TGCGCCAGCAGATTTCGACCCTTTTCCGGGGACACTGAAGCTTTCTTT
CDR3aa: CASRFRPFSGDTEAFF

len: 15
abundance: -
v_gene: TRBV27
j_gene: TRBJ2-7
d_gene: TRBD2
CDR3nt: TGTGCCAGCAGTCCCTTGGGGGGAGGGCCTCTCGAGCAGTACTTC
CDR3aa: CASSPLGGGPLEQYF

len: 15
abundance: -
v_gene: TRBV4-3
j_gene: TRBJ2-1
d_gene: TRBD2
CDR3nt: TGCGCCAGCAGCCAAGGGACTAGCGTAGACAATGAGCAGTTCTTC
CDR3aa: CASSQGTSVDNEQFF

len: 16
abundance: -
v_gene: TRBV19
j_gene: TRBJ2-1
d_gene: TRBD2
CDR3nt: TGTGCCAGTAGTATAAGCTGGCGGGAGGCCTACAATGAGCAGTTCTTC
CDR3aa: CASSISWREAYNEQFF

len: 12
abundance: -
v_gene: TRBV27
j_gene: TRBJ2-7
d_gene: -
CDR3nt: TGTGCCAGCTTCAGCGCGTCCTACGAGCAGTACTTC
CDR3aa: CASFSASYEQYF

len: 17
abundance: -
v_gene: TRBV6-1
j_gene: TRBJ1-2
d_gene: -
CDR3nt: TGTGCCAGCAGTGAAAGGTGGCTCGGGGCCGGTAACTATGGCTACACCTTC
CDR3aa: CASSERWLGAGNYGYTF

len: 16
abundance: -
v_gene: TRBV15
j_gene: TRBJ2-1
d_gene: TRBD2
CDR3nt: TGTGCCACCAGCAGAGATGGCGGGAGCTCCTACAATGAGCAGTTCTTC
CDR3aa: CATSRDGGSSYNEQFF

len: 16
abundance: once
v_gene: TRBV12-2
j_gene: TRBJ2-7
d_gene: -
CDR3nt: -
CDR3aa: CASRHVGTGALCEQYF

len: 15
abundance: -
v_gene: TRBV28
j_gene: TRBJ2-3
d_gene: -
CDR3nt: TGTGCCAGCAGCGAGGGGGACCTTAGCACAGATACGCAGTATTTT
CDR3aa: CASSEGDLSTDTQYF

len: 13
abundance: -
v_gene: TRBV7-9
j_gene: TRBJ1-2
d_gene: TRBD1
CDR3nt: TGTGCCAGCAGCCCGACAGGGGACTATGGCTACACCTTC
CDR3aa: CASSPTGDYGYTF

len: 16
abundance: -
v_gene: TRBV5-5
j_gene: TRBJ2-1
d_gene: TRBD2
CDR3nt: TGTGCCAGCAGCCCCCCGGGACTAGCGGGTTACAATGAGCAGTTCTTC
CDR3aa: CASSPPGLAGYNEQFF

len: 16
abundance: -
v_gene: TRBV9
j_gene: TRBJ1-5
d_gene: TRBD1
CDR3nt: TGTGCCAGCAGCGTAGATGGGACAGGGGACACTCAGCCCCAGCATTTT
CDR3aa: CASSVDGTGDTQPQHF

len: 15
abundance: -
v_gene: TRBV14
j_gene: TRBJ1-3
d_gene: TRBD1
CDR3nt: TGTGCCAGCAGCCAAGGGACAGGCGCTGGAAACACCATATATTTT
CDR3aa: CASSQGTGAGNTIYF

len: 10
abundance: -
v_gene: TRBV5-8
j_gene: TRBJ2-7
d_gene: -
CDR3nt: TGTGCCAGCAGCCCCTACGAGCAGTACTTC
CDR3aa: CASSPYEQYF

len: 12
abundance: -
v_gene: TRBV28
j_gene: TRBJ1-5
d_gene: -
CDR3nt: TGTGCCATCGCATCCGAAAATCAGCCCCAGCATTTT
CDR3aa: CAIASENQPQHF

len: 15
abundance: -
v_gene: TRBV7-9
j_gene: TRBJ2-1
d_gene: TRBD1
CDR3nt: TGTGCCAGCAGCCACGGGACAGGATCCTACAATGAGCAGTTCTTC
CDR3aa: CASSHGTGSYNEQFF

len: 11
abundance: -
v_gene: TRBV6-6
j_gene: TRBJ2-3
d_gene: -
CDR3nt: TGTGCCAGCAGACTTGGGGATACGCAGTATTTT
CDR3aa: CASRLGDTQYF

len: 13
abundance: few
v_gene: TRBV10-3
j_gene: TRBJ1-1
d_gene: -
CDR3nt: TGTGCCATCAGTGAGTCACTGAACACTGAAGCTTTCTTT
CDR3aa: CAISESLNTEAFF

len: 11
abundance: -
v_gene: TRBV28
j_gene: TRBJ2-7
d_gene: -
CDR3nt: TGTGCCAGCGGGTTCTACTCCGAGCAGTACTTC
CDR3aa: CASGFYSEQYF

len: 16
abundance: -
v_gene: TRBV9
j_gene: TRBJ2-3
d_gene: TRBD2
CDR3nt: TGTGCCAGCAGCGTATTTATAGCGGGAGGCACAGATACGCAGTATTTT
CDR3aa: CASSVFIAGGTDTQYF

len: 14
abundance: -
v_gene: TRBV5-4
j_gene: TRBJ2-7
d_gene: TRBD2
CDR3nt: TGTGCCAGCAGCAGTAGCGGGAGCTCCTACGAGCAGTACTTC
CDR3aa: CASSSSGSSYEQYF

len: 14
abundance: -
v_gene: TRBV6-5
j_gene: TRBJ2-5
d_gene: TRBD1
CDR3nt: TGTGCCAGCAGGACCGGGACAGGGGAAGAGACCCAGTACTTC
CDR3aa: CASRTGTGEETQYF

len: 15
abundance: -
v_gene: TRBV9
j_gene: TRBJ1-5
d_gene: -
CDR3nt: TGTGCCAGCAGCAAAGGGGGGGATAGCAATCAGCCCCAGCATTTT
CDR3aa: CASSKGGDSNQPQHF

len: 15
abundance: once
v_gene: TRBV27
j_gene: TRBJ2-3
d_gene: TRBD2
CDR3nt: TGTGCCAGCAGTTCCGGACTAGCGGGAGTCGGCGCGCAGTATTTT
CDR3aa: CASSSGLAGVGAQYF

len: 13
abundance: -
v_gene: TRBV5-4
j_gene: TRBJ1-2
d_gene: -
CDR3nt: TGTGCCAGCAGCTCGACAGGCAACTATGGCTACACCTTC
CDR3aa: CASSSTGNYGYTF

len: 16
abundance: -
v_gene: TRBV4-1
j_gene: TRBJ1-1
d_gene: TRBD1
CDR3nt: TGCGCCAGCAGCCAACCGGACAGGGAAGCGGACACTGAAGCTTTCTTT
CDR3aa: CASSQPDREADTEAFF

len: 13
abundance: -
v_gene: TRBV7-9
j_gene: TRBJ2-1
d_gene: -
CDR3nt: TGTGCCAGCAGCGACGTTACCTACAATGAGCAGTTCTTC
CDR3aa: CASSDVTYNEQFF

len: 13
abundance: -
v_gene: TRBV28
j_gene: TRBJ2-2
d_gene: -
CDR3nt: TGTGCCATCCCGGGACAACACACCGGGGAGCTGTTTTTT
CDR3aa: CAIPGQHTGELFF

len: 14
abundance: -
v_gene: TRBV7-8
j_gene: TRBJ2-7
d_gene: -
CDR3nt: TGTGCCAGCAGCTCACGTGCGGCAGCTGGCGAGCAGTACTTC
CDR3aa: CASSSRAAAGEQYF

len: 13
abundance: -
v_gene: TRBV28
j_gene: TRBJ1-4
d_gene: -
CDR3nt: TGTGCCAGCAGTTTAATGGGAGAAGAAAAACTGTTTTTT
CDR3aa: CASSLMGEEKLFF

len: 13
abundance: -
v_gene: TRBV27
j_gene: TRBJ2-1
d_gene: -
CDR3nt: TGTGCCAGCAGACTTAGCTCCTACAATGAGCAGTTCTTC
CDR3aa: CASRLSSYNEQFF